This T cell receptor (beta chain) was sequenced for a study of PD-L1 blockade in urothelial cancer. Sequencing used immunoSEQ multiplex PCR; TCRdb keeps in-frame clones, though not all of them. The sample contains about 130,000 clones, approximately 84% of which appear only once. Germline V gene lookup returns CDR1 SGHVS and CDR2 FNYEAQ. The V and J ends lost 4 bases and 9 bases respectively, with 13 bases between them. The CDR3 is made up of 13 amino acids. Regarding time point: pretreatment peripheral blood. The rearrangement joins TRBV7-6 to TRBJ2-1; D is possibly TRBD2 (5 bases). The source is a man in his forties or fifties with urothelial cancer. Sequenced material: PBMCs, taken around atezolizumab (anti-PD-L1) treatment. CDR3 sequence (DNA): TGTGCCAGCAGCTCAATCACTAGTACTGAGCAGTTCTTC. Its translation: CASSSITSTEQFF.